The rows below give T cell receptor beta chains drawn from one sample of a study of control samples from healthy donors and cancer patients. The method was immunoSEQ multiplex PCR; TCRdb's version includes in-frame clones alone and lacks a portion of them. The sample holds about 58,000 clones, 94% seen once. Sequencing was done on a sample of blood. The receptors derive from a man in his thirties or forties in good health. Each CDR3 is given with its conserved first and last residue. Not all rows give a size; the values are once, few, many and, for expanded clones, a class.

j_gene	v_gene	abundance	CDR3aa
TRBJ1-5	TRBV6-5	-	CASSLRGSQPQHF
TRBJ2-1	TRBV3-1/TRBV3-2	-	CASSLAPGVHNEQFF
TRBJ1-6	TRBV5-1	-	CASSLGQGSSPLHF
TRBJ1-1	TRBV3-1/TRBV3-2	once	CASSQDSGTKAFF
TRBJ1-1	TRBV19	-	CASRLGSNTEAFF
TRBJ2-1	TRBV5-1	-	CASSPGASGSNEQFF
TRBJ1-1	TRBV11-3	-	CASSYGQGTEAFF
TRBJ1-1	TRBV5-1	-	CASSLTGDTEAFF
TRBJ1-1	TRBV4-2	-	CASSPNQGLNTEAFF
TRBJ1-5	TRBV28	-	CASRQPGQGSNQPQHF